What follows is one TCR beta chain and its context. The data belong to a study of cytomegalovirus exposure and HLA in healthy donors. This CDR3 spans 12 amino acids. The V end was cut by 5 bases, the J end by 5 bases, with 8 bases between. Germline assignment: CDR1 SGHTS and CDR2 YDEGEE. A multiplex PCR was run with 60 Vbeta primers and 13 Jbeta primers. Measured with immunoSEQ multiplex PCR; TCRdb has only the in-frame clones, and not every one. The sample data list approximately 110,000 clones. The TCR originated in a man in his forties in good health and CMV-seronegative. Sequenced input: PBMCs. The V and J genes are TRBV5-8 and TRBJ1-5; TRBD1 might be the D (5 bases). The CDR3: CASSWGDQPQHF. The CDR3 nucleotides read TGTGCCAGCAGTTGGGGGGATCAGCCCCAGCATTTT.